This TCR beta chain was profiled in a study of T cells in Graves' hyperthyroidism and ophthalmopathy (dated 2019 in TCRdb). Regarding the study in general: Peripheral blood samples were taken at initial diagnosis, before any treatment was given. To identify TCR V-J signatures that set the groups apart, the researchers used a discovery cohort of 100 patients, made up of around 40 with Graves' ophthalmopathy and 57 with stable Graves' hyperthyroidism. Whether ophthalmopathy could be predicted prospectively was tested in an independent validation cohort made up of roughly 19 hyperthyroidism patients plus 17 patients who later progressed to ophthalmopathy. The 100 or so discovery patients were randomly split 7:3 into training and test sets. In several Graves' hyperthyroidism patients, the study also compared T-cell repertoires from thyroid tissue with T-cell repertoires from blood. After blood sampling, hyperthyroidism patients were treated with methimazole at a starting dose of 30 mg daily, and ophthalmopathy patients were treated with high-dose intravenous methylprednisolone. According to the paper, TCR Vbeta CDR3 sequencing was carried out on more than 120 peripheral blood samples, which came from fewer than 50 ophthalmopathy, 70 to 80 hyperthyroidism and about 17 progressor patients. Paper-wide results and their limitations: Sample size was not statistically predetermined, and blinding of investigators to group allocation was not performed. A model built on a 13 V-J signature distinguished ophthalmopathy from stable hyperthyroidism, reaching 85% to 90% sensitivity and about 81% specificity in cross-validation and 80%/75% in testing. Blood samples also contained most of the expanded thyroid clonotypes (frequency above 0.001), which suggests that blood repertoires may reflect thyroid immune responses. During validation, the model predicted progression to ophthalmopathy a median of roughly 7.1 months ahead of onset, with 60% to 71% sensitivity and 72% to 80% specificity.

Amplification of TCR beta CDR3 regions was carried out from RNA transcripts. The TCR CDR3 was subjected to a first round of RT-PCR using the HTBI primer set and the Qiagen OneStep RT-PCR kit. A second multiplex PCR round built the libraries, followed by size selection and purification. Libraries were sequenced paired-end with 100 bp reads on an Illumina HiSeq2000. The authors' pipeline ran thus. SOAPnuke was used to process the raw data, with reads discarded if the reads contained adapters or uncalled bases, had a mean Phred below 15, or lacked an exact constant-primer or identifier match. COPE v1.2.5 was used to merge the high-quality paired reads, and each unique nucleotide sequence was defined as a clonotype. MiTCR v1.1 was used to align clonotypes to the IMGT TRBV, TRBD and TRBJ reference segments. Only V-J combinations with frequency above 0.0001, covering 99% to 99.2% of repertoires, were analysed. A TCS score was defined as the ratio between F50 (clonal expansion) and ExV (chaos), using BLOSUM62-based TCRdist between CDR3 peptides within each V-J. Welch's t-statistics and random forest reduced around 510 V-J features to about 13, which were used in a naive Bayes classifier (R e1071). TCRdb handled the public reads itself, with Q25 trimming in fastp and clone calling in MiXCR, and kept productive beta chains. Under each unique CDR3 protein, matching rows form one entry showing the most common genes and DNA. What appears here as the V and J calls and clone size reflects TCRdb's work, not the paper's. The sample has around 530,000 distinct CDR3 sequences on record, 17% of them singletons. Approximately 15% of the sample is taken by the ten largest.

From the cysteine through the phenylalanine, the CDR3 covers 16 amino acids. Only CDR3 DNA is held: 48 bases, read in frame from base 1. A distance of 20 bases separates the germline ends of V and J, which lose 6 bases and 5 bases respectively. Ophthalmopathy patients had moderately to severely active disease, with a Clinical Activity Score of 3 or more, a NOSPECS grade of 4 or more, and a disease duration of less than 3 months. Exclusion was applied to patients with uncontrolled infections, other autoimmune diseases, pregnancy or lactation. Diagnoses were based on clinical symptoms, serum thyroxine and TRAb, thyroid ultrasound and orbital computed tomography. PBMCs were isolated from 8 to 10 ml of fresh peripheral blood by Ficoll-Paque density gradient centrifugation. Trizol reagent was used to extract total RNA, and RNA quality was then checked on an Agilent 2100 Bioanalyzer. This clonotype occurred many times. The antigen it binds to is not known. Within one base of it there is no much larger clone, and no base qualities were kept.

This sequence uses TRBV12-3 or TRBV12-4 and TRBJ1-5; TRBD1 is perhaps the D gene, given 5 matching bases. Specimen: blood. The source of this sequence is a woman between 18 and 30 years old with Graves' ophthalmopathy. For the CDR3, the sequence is CASSPDGTTLHQPQHF. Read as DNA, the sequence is TGTGCCAGCAGCCCTGACGGGACCACTCTTCATCAGCCCCAGCATTTT.